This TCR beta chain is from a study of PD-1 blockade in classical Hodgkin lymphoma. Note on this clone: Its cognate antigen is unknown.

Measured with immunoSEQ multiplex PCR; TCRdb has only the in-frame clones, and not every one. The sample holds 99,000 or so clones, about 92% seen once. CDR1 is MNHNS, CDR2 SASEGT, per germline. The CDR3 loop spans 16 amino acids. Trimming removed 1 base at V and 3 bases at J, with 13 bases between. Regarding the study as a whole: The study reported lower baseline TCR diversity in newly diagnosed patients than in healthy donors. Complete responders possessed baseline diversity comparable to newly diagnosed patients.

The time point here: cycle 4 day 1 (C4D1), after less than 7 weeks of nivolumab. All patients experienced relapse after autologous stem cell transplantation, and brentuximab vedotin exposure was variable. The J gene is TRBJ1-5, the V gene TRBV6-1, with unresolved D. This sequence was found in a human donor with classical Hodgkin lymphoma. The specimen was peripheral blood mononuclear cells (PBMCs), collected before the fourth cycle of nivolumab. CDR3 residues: CASSEVGPIFNQPQHF. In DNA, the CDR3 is TGTGCCAGCAGTGAAGTAGGGCCAATTTTCAATCAGCCCCAGCATTTT.